This T cell receptor beta chain came from a study of CDR3 diversity in severe acne. Each CDR3 protein is one row after TCRdb ran MiXCR on the PCR reads. The profile shows fewer than 100,000 distinct CDR3 sequences, 51% of them singletons. Germline CDR1 and CDR2: KGHDR and SFDVKD. Trimming pared 5 bases from V and 7 bases from J, leaving 19 bases between. CDR3 length: 15 residues. The specimen sequenced was blood. This sequence was found in a male donor in good health, without acne. V is TRBV24-1 and J is TRBJ1-2, with a possible D match to TRBD1 (6 bases). The CDR3 protein is CATSGDRRTGSGYTF. CDR3 sequence (DNA): TGTGCCACCAGTGGAGACAGGCGCACAGGGTCTGGCTACACCTTC.